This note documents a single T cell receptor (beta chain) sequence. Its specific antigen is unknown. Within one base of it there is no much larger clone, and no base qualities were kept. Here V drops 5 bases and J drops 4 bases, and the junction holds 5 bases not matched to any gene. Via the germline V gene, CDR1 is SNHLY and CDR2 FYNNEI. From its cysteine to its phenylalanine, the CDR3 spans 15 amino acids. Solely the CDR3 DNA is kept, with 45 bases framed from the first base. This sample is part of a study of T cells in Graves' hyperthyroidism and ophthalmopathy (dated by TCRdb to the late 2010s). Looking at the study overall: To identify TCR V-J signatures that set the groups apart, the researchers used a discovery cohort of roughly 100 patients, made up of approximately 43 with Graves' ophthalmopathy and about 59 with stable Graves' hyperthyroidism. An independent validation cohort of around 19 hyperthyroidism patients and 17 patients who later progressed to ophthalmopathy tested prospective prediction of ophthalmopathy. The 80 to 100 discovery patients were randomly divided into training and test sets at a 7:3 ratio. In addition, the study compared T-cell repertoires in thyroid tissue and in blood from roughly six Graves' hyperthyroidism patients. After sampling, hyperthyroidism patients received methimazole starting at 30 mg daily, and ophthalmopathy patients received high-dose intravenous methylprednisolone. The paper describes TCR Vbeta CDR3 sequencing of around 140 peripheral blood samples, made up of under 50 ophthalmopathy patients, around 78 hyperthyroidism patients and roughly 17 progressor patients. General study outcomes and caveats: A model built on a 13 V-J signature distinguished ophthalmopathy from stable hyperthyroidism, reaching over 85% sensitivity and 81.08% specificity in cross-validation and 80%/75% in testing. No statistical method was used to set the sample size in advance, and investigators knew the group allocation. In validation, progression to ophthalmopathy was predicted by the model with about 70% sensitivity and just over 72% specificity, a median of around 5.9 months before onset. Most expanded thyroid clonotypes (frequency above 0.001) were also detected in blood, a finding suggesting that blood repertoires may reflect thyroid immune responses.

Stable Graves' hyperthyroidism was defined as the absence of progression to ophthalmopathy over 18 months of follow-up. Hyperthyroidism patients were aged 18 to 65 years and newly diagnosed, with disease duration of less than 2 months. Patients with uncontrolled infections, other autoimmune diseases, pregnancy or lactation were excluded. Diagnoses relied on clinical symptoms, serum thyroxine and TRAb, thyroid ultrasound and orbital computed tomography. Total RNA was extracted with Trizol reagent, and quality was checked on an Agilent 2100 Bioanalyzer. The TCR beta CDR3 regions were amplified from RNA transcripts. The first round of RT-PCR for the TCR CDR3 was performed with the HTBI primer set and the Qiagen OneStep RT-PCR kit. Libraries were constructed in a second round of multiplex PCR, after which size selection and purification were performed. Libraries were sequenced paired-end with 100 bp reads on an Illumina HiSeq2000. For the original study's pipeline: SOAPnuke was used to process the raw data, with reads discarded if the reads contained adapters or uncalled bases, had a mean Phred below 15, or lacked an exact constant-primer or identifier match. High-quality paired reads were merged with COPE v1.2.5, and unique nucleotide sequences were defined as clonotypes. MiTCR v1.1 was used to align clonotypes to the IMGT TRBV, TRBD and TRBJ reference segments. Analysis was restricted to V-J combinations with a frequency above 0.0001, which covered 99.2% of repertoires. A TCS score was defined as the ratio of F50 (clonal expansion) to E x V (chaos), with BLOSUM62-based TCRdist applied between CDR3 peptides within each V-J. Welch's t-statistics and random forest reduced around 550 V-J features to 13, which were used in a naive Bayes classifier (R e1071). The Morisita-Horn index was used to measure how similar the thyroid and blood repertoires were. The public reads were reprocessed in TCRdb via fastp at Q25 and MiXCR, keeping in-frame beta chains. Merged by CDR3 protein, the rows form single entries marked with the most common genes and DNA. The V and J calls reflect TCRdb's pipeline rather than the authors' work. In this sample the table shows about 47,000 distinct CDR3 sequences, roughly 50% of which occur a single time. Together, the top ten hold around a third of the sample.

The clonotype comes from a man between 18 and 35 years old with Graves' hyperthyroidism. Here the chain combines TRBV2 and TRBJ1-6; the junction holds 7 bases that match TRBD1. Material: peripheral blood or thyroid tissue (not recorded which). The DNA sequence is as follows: TGTGCCAGCAGTACAGGGGCTGATTATAATTCACCCCTCCACTTT. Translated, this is CASSTGADYNSPLHF.